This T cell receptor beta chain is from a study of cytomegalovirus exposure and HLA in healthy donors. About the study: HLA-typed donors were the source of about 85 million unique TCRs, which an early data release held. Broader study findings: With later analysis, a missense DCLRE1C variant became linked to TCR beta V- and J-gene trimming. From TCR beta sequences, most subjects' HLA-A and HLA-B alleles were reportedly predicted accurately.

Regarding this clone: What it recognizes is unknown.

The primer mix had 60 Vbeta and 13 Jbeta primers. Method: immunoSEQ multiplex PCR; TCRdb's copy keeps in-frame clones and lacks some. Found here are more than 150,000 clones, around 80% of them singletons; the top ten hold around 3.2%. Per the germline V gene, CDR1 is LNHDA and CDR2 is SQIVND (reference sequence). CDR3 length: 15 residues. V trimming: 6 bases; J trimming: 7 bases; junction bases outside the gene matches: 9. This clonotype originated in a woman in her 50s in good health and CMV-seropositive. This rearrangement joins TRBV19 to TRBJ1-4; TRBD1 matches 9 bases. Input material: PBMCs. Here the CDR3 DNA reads TGTGCCAGTAGCCCGAACAGGGGGCTTGGTGAAAAACTGTTTTTT. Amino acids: CASSPNRGLGEKLFF.